This T cell receptor (beta chain) is from a study of breast tumors, draining lymph nodes, adjacent tissues. Findings and caveats of the study: Luminal-like breast cancer showed significantly higher tumor–nontumor repertoire similarity than basal-like. Findings are consistent with lymph node origin and intratumoral expansion of most tumor T cells.

In this sample, this clonotype turned up many times. Its specificity is not known. CDR3 length: 16 amino acids. Germline values: CDR1 SGHRS, CDR2 YFSETQ. Trimming cost V 0 bases and J 0 bases; bases outside gene matches: 2. TCRdb passed the multiplex PCR reads through MiXCR, listing each CDR3 protein once. The sample records approximately 90,000 distinct CDR3 sequences, over 25% being singletons. Axillary draining lymph nodes of breast cancer patients supplied the node samples. The sequencing sample was made of axillary lymph node tissue. This receptor was identified in a female donor with breast cancer. Some clones in this sample may be carry-over from other donors' samples. V gene TRBV5-1 combines with J gene TRBJ2-5, with 10 bases aligning to TRBD2. This chain's CDR3 is CASSLGLAGNQETQYF. The CDR3 nucleotides are TGCGCCAGCAGCTTGGGACTAGCGGGCAACCAAGAGACCCAGTACTTC. Complete variable domain (other parts from reference TRBV5-1 and TRBJ2-5): KAGVTQTPRYLIKTRGQQVTLSCSPISGHRSVSWYQQTPGQGLQFLFEYFSETQRNKGNFPGRFSGRQFSNSRSEMNVSTLELGDSALYLCASSLGLAGNQETQYFGPGTRLLVL.